One and the same sample provided the 24 T cell receptor beta chains below, sequenced in a study of blood T cell repertoires in COVID-19 (TCRdb year 2020). The library was obtained by the immunoSEQ multiplex PCR assay. Entries here come from immuneACCESS through TCRdb and include only in-frame sequences with V and J called. Some clones fail to appear in such tables; in the studies checked, an unresolved V gene covers under half of the shortfall, and the cause of the remainder is unknown. This sample has about 440,000 clones in its table, and roughly 91% of those were observed once. 4.3% of the sample goes to the ten largest clones. Sequencing was performed on peripheral blood. The receptors here all came from a woman in her twenties or thirties with acute or convalescent COVID-19.

The rearrangement uses TRBV3-1 (or the pseudogene TRBV3-2) and TRBJ2-3, with D tentatively TRBD1 (5 bases). The CDR3 loop spans 16 amino acids. CDR1 is LGHDT and CDR2 is YNNKEL in the germline V gene (reference sequence). The V end lost 7 bases, the J end lost 0 bases, and 17 bases lay between the germline ends. The CDR3 coding sequence is TGTGCCAGCACCAACCTAGGGGCAACTAGCACAGATACGCAGTATTTT. It yields the protein CASTNLGATSTDTQYF.

The chain links TRBV28 to TRBJ2-3, with D possibly TRBD2 on 6 matching bases. Germline CDR1 and CDR2: MDHEN and SYDVKM. The V end was cut by 5 bases, the J end by 0 bases, with 15 bases between. The CDR3 covers 16 residues. The CDR3 reads CASSPLELASTDTQYF. For the CDR3, the DNA is TGTGCCAGCAGTCCGCTGGAACTAGCTAGCACAGATACGCAGTATTTT. The whole variable domain, remainder taken from reference TRBV28 and TRBJ2-3, is DVKVTQSSRYLVKRTGEKVFLECVQDMDHENMFWYRQDPGLGLRLIYFSYDVKMKEKGDIPEGYSVSREKKERFSLILESASTNQTSMYLCASSPLELASTDTQYFGPGTRLTVL.

The V call is TRBV6-5, the J call TRBJ1-1; D unresolved. This CDR3 region has 15 residues. Trimming left V 0 bases short and J 2 bases short, with 10 bases between. CDR1 and CDR2 from the germline V gene are MNHEY and SVGAGI. In nucleotides, the CDR3 is TGTGCCAGCAGTTACTCCGGCAGGATTAACACTGAAGCTTTCTTT. This sequence encodes CASSYSGRINTEAFF.

This clone was seen just once. The rearrangement uses TRBV6-5 and TRBJ2-7, with TRBD1 matching over 10 bases. V trimming: 7 bases; J trimming: 2 bases; junction bases outside the gene matches: 8. This CDR3 comprises 15 residues. Per the germline V gene, CDR1 is MNHEY and CDR2 is SVGAGI. The CDR3: CASNKSGTGAYEQYF. In DNA form, the CDR3 reads TGTGCCAGCAATAAGAGTGGGACAGGGGCCTACGAGCAGTACTTC.

This clone was found a few times. The CDR3 loop reads CATSETGNTEAFF. DNA of the CDR3: TGTGCCACCAGTGAAACGGGGAACACTGAAGCTTTCTTT. The chain couples TRBV24-1 to TRBJ1-1; D is unresolved. Germline-derived CDR1 and CDR2 are KGHDR and SFDVKD. Trimming shortened V by 4 bases and J by 1 base, and 6 bases separated the two germline ends. The CDR3 totals 13 residues.

In this sample, this clone turned up a few times. The rearrangement joins TRBV5-1 to TRBJ2-1; TRBD2 aligns across 11 bases. This CDR3 region has 17 residues. Unmatched junction bases numbered 6, after V lost 0 bases and J lost 4 bases. Germline assignment: CDR1 SGHRS and CDR2 YFSETQ. The CDR3 sequence is CASSLVSGGAPYNEQFF. The CDR3, as DNA: TGCGCCAGCAGCTTGGTTAGCGGGGGGGCCCCGTACAATGAGCAGTTCTTC.

This CDR3 reads CASRGPGLAGKHNEQFF. CDR3 nucleotide sequence: TGTGCCAGCAGGGGTCCGGGACTAGCGGGGAAACACAATGAGCAGTTCTTC. V usage is TRBV2 and J usage is TRBJ2-1; the match to TRBD2 covers 13 bases. With 6 bases clipped from V and 5 bases from J, the junction kept 10 bases outside the gene matches. Germline-derived CDR1 and CDR2 are SNHLY and FYNNEI. The CDR3 consists of 17 residues.

The chain combines TRBV9 with TRBJ2-3, with 8 nucleotides matching TRBD2. Germline CDR1 and CDR2: SGDLS and YYNGEE. The CDR3 sequence is 16 residues long. V lost 0 bases, J lost 3 bases, and 6 bases stayed unmatched. The CDR3 DNA sequence: TGTGCCAGCAGCGTAGAGGGTAGCGGGGAAACAGATACGCAGTATTTT. It encodes CASSVEGSGETDTQYF.

The chain is built from TRBV10-2 and TRBJ2-1, with 7 bases lining up with TRBD2. CDR1 and CDR2 (germline): WSHSY, SAAADI. CDR3 length equals 14 residues. With V trimmed by 3 bases and J by 7 bases, 6 bases remained unmatched. The CDR3 reads CASSERLAGNEQFF. DNA of the CDR3: TGCGCCAGCAGTGAACGACTAGCCGGGAATGAGCAGTTCTTC.

The chain couples TRBV4-1 to TRBJ2-7; 11 bases agree with TRBD1. This CDR3 contains 17 residues. V gave up 2 bases and J gave up 6 bases; unmatched junction bases: 12. The germline gives CDR1 MGHRA, CDR2 YSYEKL. In DNA form, the CDR3 reads TGCGCCAGCAGCCAATGGGGTGCCCGGACAGGGGGCTTCGAGCAGTACTTC. Amino acid sequence: CASSQWGARTGGFEQYF.

The chain recombines TRBV3-1 (or the pseudogene TRBV3-2) with TRBJ1-4; no clear D. V was trimmed by 7 bases and J by 7 bases, leaving 16 bases between them. Germline V gene data show CDR1 as LGHDT and CDR2 as YNNKEL (reference sequence). The CDR3 covers 14 residues. CDR3 in amino acids: CASTNWGGGEKLFF. DNA of the CDR3: TGTGCCAGCACAAACTGGGGAGGTGGTGAAAAACTGTTTTTT.

This sequence joins TRBV13 and TRBJ2-1, with D maybe TRBD1 (6 bases). Deletions cut 4 bases from V and 0 bases from J, with 10 bases between. The CDR3 has 15 residues. Germline V gene sequence: CDR1 PRHDT, CDR2 FYEKMQ (reference sequence). The CDR3 nucleotides read TGTGCCAGCAGCTCCGGACAGAGCTCCTACAATGAGCAGTTCTTC. It specifies CASSSGQSSYNEQFF.

This clone was counted only a few times. The genes are TRBV20-1 and TRBJ1-3, with D maybe TRBD1 (5 bases). Germline loops: CDR1 DFQATT, CDR2 SNEGSKA (reference sequence). The V gene lost 6 bases and the J gene lost 0 bases, with 18 bases spanning the gap. The CDR3 is 16 residues long. The CDR3 sequence: CSASEGTLTSGNTIYF. CDR3 sequence (DNA): TGCAGTGCGAGTGAGGGGACTTTAACCTCTGGAAACACCATATATTTT.

The chain joins TRBV19 to TRBJ2-3; D remains unclear. CDR3 size: 16 residues. From germline, CDR1 is LNHDA and CDR2 SQIVND (reference sequence). The germline V and J ends were trimmed by 2 bases and 2 bases, with 14 bases remaining between them. The CDR3 loop is CASSIIFGGDTDTQYF. The CDR3 DNA reads TGTGCCAGTAGTATAATTTTCGGCGGAGACACAGATACGCAGTATTTT.

J is TRBJ2-3 and V is TRBV19, with 7 bases lining up with TRBD1. The CDR3 has 15 residues. J lost 4 bases, V lost 6 bases, and 10 bases had no gene match. Germline CDR1 and CDR2: LNHDA and SQIVND (reference sequence). CDR3 in amino acids: CASSRRRQGPDTQYF. DNA of the CDR3: TGTGCCAGTAGCCGACGCCGACAGGGCCCAGATACGCAGTATTTT. Full variable domain (rest looked up from reference TRBV19 and TRBJ2-3): DGGITQSPKYLFRKEGQNVTLSCEQNLNHDAMYWYRQDPGQGLRLIYYSQIVNDFQKGDIAEGYSVSREKKESFPLTVTSAQKNPTAFYLCASSRRRQGPDTQYFGPGTRLTVL.

J is TRBJ1-2 and V is TRBV5-4; D gene ambiguous. The CDR3 totals 14 residues. CDR1 is SGHNT, CDR2 YYREEE, per germline (reference sequence). The V gene lost 1 base and the J gene lost 5 bases, with 12 bases spanning the gap. The CDR3 DNA follows: TGTGCCAGCAGCTTGTTGGGCAGTAATTATGGCTACACCTTC. Its protein is CASSLLGSNYGYTF.

V is TRBV28 and J is TRBJ2-2; 9 positions agree with TRBD1. With V trimmed by 7 bases and J by 4 bases, 7 bases remained unmatched. Per germline, CDR1 MDHEN and CDR2 SYDVKM. The length of the CDR3 is 15 residues. CDR3 amino acids: CASIFGQGSTGELFF. The DNA of the CDR3 is TGTGCCAGCATCTTTGGACAGGGGAGCACCGGGGAGCTGTTTTTT.

The chain uses TRBV30 and TRBJ2-7; perhaps TRBD1 as D (6 bases). Trimming left V 1 base short and J 7 bases short, with 11 bases between. CDR1 and CDR2 from the germline V gene are GTSNPN and SVGIG (reference sequence). The CDR3 contains 12 residues. The CDR3 reads CAWSAAGVEQYF. CDR3 DNA: TGTGCCTGGAGTGCCGCAGGGGTGGAGCAGTACTTC.

The chain combines TRBV6-5 with TRBJ2-5; TRBD1 agrees at 12 bases. Germline values: CDR1 MNHEY, CDR2 SVGAGI. V was pared by 6 bases and J by 6 bases, with 5 bases of the junction left unmatched. The length of the CDR3 is 14 residues. CDR3 sequence reads: CASRGTGGVKTQYF. The CDR3 nucleotides read TGTGCCAGCAGGGGGACAGGGGGCGTGAAGACCCAGTACTTC.

This clone was counted only a few times. This rearrangement joins TRBV30 to TRBJ2-5, with D perhaps matching TRBD1 (7 bases). Trimming removed 5 bases from V and 7 bases from J, with 11 bases in between. Germline CDR1 and CDR2: GTSNPN and SVGIG (reference sequence). The CDR3 has 11 residues. The CDR3 here is CAWQGGRTQYF. CDR3 DNA sequence: TGTGCCTGGCAGGGGGGAAGGACCCAGTACTTC.

V and J are TRBV5-6 and TRBJ2-3; TRBD2 aligns across 13 bases. This CDR3 contains 17 residues. The junction had 7 bases not matched to a gene; V was cut back by 6 bases and J by 0 bases. CDR1 SGHDT and CDR2 YYEEEE come from the germline V gene. DNA of the CDR3: TGTGCCAGCAAGAGGACTAGCGGGGGCCTTAGCACAGATACGCAGTATTTT. Amino acids: CASKRTSGGLSTDTQYF.

The V and J genes are TRBV5-1 and TRBJ1-4, with D possibly TRBD1 on 6 matching bases. V lost 2 bases, J lost 8 bases, and 16 bases lay in between. CDR1 and CDR2 (germline): SGHRS, YFSETQ. This CDR3 comprises 15 residues. This chain's CDR3 is CASSLRGLAGEKLFF. The CDR3, as DNA: TGCGCCAGCAGCTTACGGGGGCTAGCGGGGGAAAAACTGTTTTTT.

The chain is built from TRBV5-1 and TRBJ2-3, with D perhaps matching TRBD2 (6 bases). Germline V gene sequence: CDR1 SGHRS, CDR2 YFSETQ. Trimming pared 5 bases from V and 2 bases from J, leaving 18 bases between. The CDR3 has 16 amino acids. CDR3 bases: TGCGCCAGCAGGACAAACGGGGGTACCTACACAGATACGCAGTATTTT. Translating it yields CASRTNGGTYTDTQYF. Looking up the rest from reference TRBV5-1 and TRBJ2-3 gives the full variable domain: KAGVTQTPRYLIKTRGQQVTLSCSPISGHRSVSWYQQTPGQGLQFLFEYFSETQRNKGNFPGRFSGRQFSNSRSEMNVSTLELGDSALYLCASRTNGGTYTDTQYFGPGTRLTVL.

V usage is TRBV9 and J usage is TRBJ2-2; no clear D gene. Trimming left V 1 base short and J 8 bases short, with 21 bases between. The CDR3 length is 17 residues. From germline, CDR1 is SGDLS and CDR2 YYNGEE. CDR3 nucleotides: TGTGCCAGCAGCGTACCGGTCTACACGGCAGACTTTGGGGAGCTGTTTTTT. Protein: CASSVPVYTADFGELFF.